The 27 T cell receptor beta chains listed next were all sequenced from one sample in a study of T-cell memory formation after mild COVID-19. TCRdb ran MiXCR on the 5' RACE reads and lists one entry per CDR3 protein. The top ten hold roughly an eighth of the sample, which has about 540,000 distinct CDR3 sequences, about a fifth seen once. Specimen: PBMCs or a T cell subset sorted from them (not recorded which). These receptors originate from an adult woman who had mild COVID-19 (a few samples of this study predate the infection). Cell type and time point are not known.

This chain links TRBV5-1 with TRBJ2-5; TRBD1 matches 12 bases. Trimming took 2 bases from V and 5 from J; bases not matched to a gene: 7. This CDR3 contains 16 residues. Germline V gene sequence: CDR1 SGHRS, CDR2 YFSETQ. This CDR3 reads CASSFAGTGGWETQYF. The CDR3 DNA sequence: TGCGCCAGCAGCTTCGCCGGGACAGGGGGCTGGGAGACCCAGTACTTC. Full variable domain (missing parts from reference TRBV5-1 and TRBJ2-5): KAGVTQTPRYLIKTRGQQVTLSCSPISGHRSVSWYQQTPGQGLQFLFEYFSETQRNKGNFPGRFSGRQFSNSRSEMNVSTLELGDSALYLCASSFAGTGGWETQYFGPGTRLLVL.

V usage is TRBV18 and J usage is TRBJ2-2; D not resolved. Trimming removed 8 bases at V and 6 bases at J, with 16 bases between. This CDR3 has 14 amino acids. The germline gives CDR1 KGHSH, CDR2 LQKENI. The CDR3 DNA follows: TGTGCCAGCCGACGAGATGGGCTCCCCGGGGAGCTGTTTTTT. As protein: CASRRDGLPGELFF. The whole variable domain, remainder taken from reference TRBV18 and TRBJ2-2, is NAGVMQNPRHLVRRRGQEARLRCSPMKGHSHVYWYRQLPEEGLKFMVYLQKENIIDESGMPKERFSAEFPKEGPSILRIQQVVRGDSAAYFCASRRDGLPGELFFGEGSRLTVL.

CDR3 bases: TGTGCCTGGAGTCTAGGCGGAGGGAACACTGAAGCTTTCTTT. It yields the protein CAWSLGGGNTEAFF. The rearrangement links TRBV30 to TRBJ1-1, with D uncertain. The V gene lost 2 bases and the J gene lost 1 base, with 11 bases spanning the gap. CDR1 GTSNPN and CDR2 SVGIG come from the germline V gene (reference sequence). The CDR3 consists of 14 residues.

This clonotype was recorded a few times. The rearrangement links TRBV7-9 to TRBJ1-4; D is uncertain. With 6 bases removed from V and 8 bases from J, the gap between germline ends came to 25 bases. Germline values: CDR1 SEHNR, CDR2 FQNEAQ (reference sequence). CDR3 length: 17 residues. CDR3 bases: TGTGCCAGCAGTTTACAATCAATTCCGGACTGGGGAGAAAAACTGTTTTTT. It is translated as CASSLQSIPDWGEKLFF.

The V and J genes are TRBV11-3 and TRBJ2-1, with unresolved D. Looked up from germline, CDR1 is SGHNT and CDR2 is YENEEA. This CDR3 spans 14 amino acids. Trimming stripped 5 bases from V and 3 bases from J, with 11 bases between. CDR3 DNA: TGTGCCAGCAGCCCCTTAGCTCTCTACAATGAGCAGTTCTTC. It yields the protein CASSPLALYNEQFF. Supplemented by reference TRBV11-3 and TRBJ2-1, the full variable domain reads EAGVVQSPRYKIIEKKQPVAFWCNPISGHNTLYWYLQNLGQGPELLIRYENEEAVDDSQLPKDRFSAERLKGVDSTLKIQPAELGDSAVYLCASSPLALYNEQFFGPGTRLTVL.

The chain uses TRBV5-1 and TRBJ1-2, with TRBD1 matching 7 bases. The CDR3 totals 16 residues. V lost 4 bases to trimming and J lost 8 bases; unmatched junction nucleotides: 17. Germline CDR1 is SGHRS and CDR2 is YFSETQ. The DNA of the CDR3 is TGCGCCAGCAGCCTGGGTCCCGGGACAGCCACGAGAGGCTACACCTTC. Translation: CASSLGPGTATRGYTF.

This chain uses TRBV10-3 with TRBJ2-7, with D possibly being TRBD2 (6 bases). The CDR3 has 16 residues. V was clipped by 3 bases and J by 3 bases, with 18 bases between them. Germline V gives CDR1 ENHRY, CDR2 SYGVKD. This CDR3 reads CAISERGRIGNYEQYF. CDR3 DNA sequence: TGTGCCATCAGTGAACGGGGGAGGATCGGAAACTACGAGCAGTACTTC.

The J gene is TRBJ2-6, the V gene TRBV6-2 or TRBV6-3; TRBD1 matches 7 bases. Germline values: CDR1 MNHEY, CDR2 SVGEGT. V shed 4 bases, J shed 4 bases, and the junction held 4 bases outside the gene matches. The CDR3 has 15 amino acids. The CDR3 is CASSSDRLGANVLTF. As DNA, the CDR3 is TGTGCCAGCAGTTCGGACAGGTTGGGGGCCAACGTCCTGACTTTC.

The gene calls are TRBV4-1 and TRBJ1-2, with unresolved D. The V end lost 4 bases, the J end lost 0 bases, and 12 bases lay between the germline ends. This CDR3 has 15 amino acids. Germline CDR1 MGHRA, CDR2 YSYEKL. CDR3 sequence reads: CASSPRTGSNYGYTF. CDR3 bases: TGCGCCAGCAGCCCCCGGACGGGTTCTAACTATGGCTACACCTTC.

This clonotype was observed a few times. This chain joins TRBV3-1 and TRBJ2-1, with unresolved D. The V gene's germline CDR1 is LGHDT and CDR2 YNNKEL (reference sequence). CDR3 length: 14 residues. The ends were cut back, 6 bases at V and 0 bases at J, with 9 bases in the middle. DNA for the CDR3: TGTGCCAGCAGGGTAGACCTCTCCTACAATGAGCAGTTCTTC. It specifies CASRVDLSYNEQFF.

This clonotype was detected only a few times. This chain uses TRBV29-1 with TRBJ2-1; D may correspond to TRBD1 or TRBD2 (5 bases each). Germline CDR1 SQVTM, CDR2 ANQGSEA. V was cut by 6 bases and J by 4 bases, with 13 bases left in between. The length of the CDR3 is 13 residues. The CDR3 loop reads CSVSGTVYNEQFF. The CDR3, as DNA: TGCAGCGTCTCCGGGACGGTGTACAATGAGCAGTTCTTC.

This clonotype was observed a few times. The V gene is TRBV4-1, the J gene TRBJ1-1; D not resolved. Trimming pared 1 base from V and 6 bases from J, leaving 9 bases between. This CDR3 has 13 amino acids. The germline V gene encodes CDR1 MGHRA and CDR2 YSYEKL. CDR3 DNA sequence: TGCGCCAGCAGCCAAGTTTCTAAAGCTGAAGCTTTCTTT. Protein product: CASSQVSKAEAFF.

The table lists this clonotype with a few counts. The CDR3 here is CSGTGGTSSYNEQFF. The DNA of the CDR3 is TGCAGCGGAACTGGGGGGACTAGCTCCTACAATGAGCAGTTCTTC. The rearrangement uses TRBV29-1 and TRBJ2-1, with TRBD2 identical over 8 bases. CDR1 is SQVTM, CDR2 ANQGSEA, per germline. This CDR3 is built from 15 residues. The ends lost 7 bases at V and 0 bases at J; junction bases unmatched: 8.

This clonotype was recorded at least ten times. This sequence joins TRBV6-5 and TRBJ2-2, with a tentative D call TRBD1 (6 bases). V gave up 4 bases and J gave up 4 bases, with 7 bases separating them. CDR1 MNHEY and CDR2 SVGAGI come from the germline V gene. The length of the CDR3 is 13 residues. The CDR3 sequence: CASSSGVTGELFF. For the CDR3, the DNA is TGTGCCAGCAGTTCAGGGGTCACCGGGGAGCTGTTTTTT.

This clonotype was picked up a small number of times. J is TRBJ2-1 and V is TRBV4-2, with 14 bases aligning to TRBD2. Germline V gene lookup returns CDR1 LGHNA and CDR2 YNFKEQ. Trimming removed 3 bases from V and 8 bases from J; junction bases left unmatched: 6. The CDR3 runs to 16 residues. The CDR3: CASSHQTSGGAYEQFF. The CDR3 coding sequence is TGTGCCAGCAGCCACCAGACTAGCGGGGGGGCATATGAGCAGTTCTTC.

This clonotype was seen a handful of times. The V and J genes are TRBV7-9 and TRBJ1-3; possibly TRBD1 for D (5 bases). CDR1 SEHNR and CDR2 FQNEAQ come from the germline V gene (reference sequence). Trimming removed 5 bases at V and 0 bases at J, with 5 bases between. There are 13 residues in the CDR3. The DNA for the CDR3 is TGTGCCAGCAGCGGGGGCTCTGGAAACACCATATATTTT. Protein: CASSGGSGNTIYF.

This clonotype occurred a few times. This chain connects TRBV7-9 to TRBJ1-4; weak D call: TRBD1 (6 bases). This CDR3 is built from 15 residues. The germline V gene encodes CDR1 SEHNR and CDR2 FQNEAQ (reference sequence). Trimming took off 4 bases at V and 5 bases at J, with 14 bases between the two ends. This CDR3 reads CASSSPGQRNEKLFF. CDR3 sequence (DNA): TGTGCCAGCAGCTCCCCGGGACAAAGAAATGAAAAACTGTTTTTT.

This clonotype came up a few times. The chain uses TRBV4-2 and TRBJ1-1, with a tentative D call TRBD1 (6 bases). The ends were cut back, 3 bases at V and 2 bases at J, with 13 bases in the middle. From germline, CDR1 is LGHNA and CDR2 YNFKEQ. The CDR3 sequence is 15 residues long. CDR3 nucleotides: TGTGCCAGCAGCCAGGAAAGGACAGTTAACACTGAAGCTTTCTTT. Its protein is CASSQERTVNTEAFF.

This clonotype has only a few counts. The chain joins TRBV25-1 to TRBJ2-1; the D gene is possibly TRBD2 (6 bases). The ends were cut back, 11 bases at V and 4 bases at J, with 12 bases in the middle. The CDR3 is 12 residues long. Germline-derived CDR1 and CDR2 are MGHDK and SYGVNS. CDR3 residues: CAAGTAYNEQFF. CDR3 DNA sequence: TGTGCCGCGGGGACGGCTTACAATGAGCAGTTCTTC.

This CDR3 reads CASSLAARGFQGGNYGYTF. CDR3 coding DNA: TGTGCCAGCAGTTTAGCAGCCCGTGGGTTCCAGGGGGGCAACTATGGCTACACCTTC. The gene calls are TRBV12-3 or TRBV12-4 and TRBJ1-2, with 7 positions matching TRBD1. J lost 2 bases, V lost 0 bases, and 15 bases had no gene match. The CDR3 has 19 residues.

CDR3 sequence: CASILSGVGDTQYF. CDR3 sequence (DNA): TGTGCCAGCATCCTCAGCGGGGTGGGAGATACGCAGTATTTT. The chain is built from TRBV3-1 and TRBJ2-3; 7 nucleotides match TRBD2. Trimming cost V 7 bases and J 5 bases; bases outside gene matches: 9. The germline V gene has CDR1 LGHDT and CDR2 YNNKEL (reference sequence). CDR3 length equals 14 residues.

The table lists this clonotype with a few counts. V and J are TRBV3-1 and TRBJ2-3, with 8 bases fitting TRBD2. The CDR3 is 14 amino acids. The junction had 6 bases not matched to a gene; V was cut back by 1 base and J by 9 bases. Germline CDR1 and CDR2: LGHDT and YNNKEL (reference sequence). The CDR3 nucleotides are TGTGCCAGCAGCCAAGCCGGGGGGGAAGACACGCAGTATTTT. Protein product: CASSQAGGEDTQYF.

The chain joins TRBV12-3 or TRBV12-4 to TRBJ2-7; D perhaps matches TRBD1 (6 bases). CDR3 length: 14 amino acids. Trimming stripped 6 bases from V and 4 bases from J, with 16 bases between. CDR3 sequence reads: CASSPTGKGYEQYF. The CDR3 DNA sequence: TGTGCCAGCAGCCCTACAGGGAAGGGATACGAGCAGTACTTC.

DNA of the CDR3: TGTGCCAGCAGTTACTCGAGTGGCAGGGCGAGCACTGAAGCTTTCTTT. Encoded protein: CASSYSSGRASTEAFF. The chain couples TRBV6-5 to TRBJ1-1; D may be TRBD1 (5 bases). Looked up from germline, CDR1 is MNHEY and CDR2 is SVGAGI. There are 16 residues in the CDR3. V lost 0 bases to trimming and J lost 4 bases, with 15 bases between them.

The chain links TRBV7-9 to TRBJ1-3; a weak D match, TRBD1 (5 bases). Germline values: CDR1 SEHNR, CDR2 FQNEAQ (reference sequence). V lost 5 bases and J lost 0, with 11 bases in between. There are 15 residues in the CDR3. CDR3 DNA: TGTGCCAGCAGCACTTCCACAGGCTCTGGAAACACCATATATTTT. Its protein is CASSTSTGSGNTIYF. The full variable domain, completed using reference TRBV7-9 and TRBJ1-3, is DTGVSQNPRHKITKRGQNVTFRCDPISEHNRLYWYRQTLGQGPEFLTYFQNEAQLEKSRLLSDRFSAERPKGSFSTLEIQRTEQGDSAMYLCASSTSTGSGNTIYFGEGSWLTVV.

The chain carries TRBV30 and TRBJ2-7; D is perhaps TRBD2 (6 bases). Germline V CDR1 and CDR2: GTSNPN, SVGIG (reference sequence). V dropped 5 bases and J dropped 7 bases, with 18 bases sitting between them. The length of the CDR3 is 13 residues. The CDR3 loop is CAWGGMGFEEQYF. The CDR3, as DNA: TGTGCCTGGGGCGGGATGGGGTTCGAGGAGCAGTACTTC.

This clonotype has only a few counts. CDR3 nucleotide sequence: TGTGCCAGCAGTCCCGCCCCGGGAGGGTGGGAGCAGTACTTC. As protein: CASSPAPGGWEQYF. The chain has TRBV3-1 and TRBJ2-7; 8 nucleotides align to TRBD2. The junction had 11 bases not matched to a gene; V was cut back by 6 bases and J by 7 bases. The CDR3 runs to 14 residues. Germline-derived CDR1 and CDR2 are LGHDT and YNNKEL (reference sequence).